The source of this T cell receptor (beta chain) is a study of blood T cells in healthy people across ages (dated by TCRdb to the mid-2010s). For the wider study: In model experiments, template switching captured about one uniquely barcoded TCR beta cDNA molecule for every two T cells. To avoid experimental bias, donors of different ages were randomly spread across the sequencing lanes. The donors were divided into four age groups: young (average around 16 years), middle-aged (about 40), aged (roughly 66) and long-lived (82). To track age-related changes in TCR beta repertoire diversity, the study relied on deep sequencing normalized with unique cDNA molecular identifiers. Using the same blood draw, the study looked at two additional independent replicas of 1 million unique cDNA reads for two donors, one aged 18 to 30 and the other aged 80 or older.

Study-wide conclusions, independent of this receptor: Because the CMV infection status of the donors was unknown, age-related changes in expanded clonotypes may potentially have been confounded. There was a strong correlation between observed TCR beta diversity and the percentage of naive T cells measured by flow cytometry. Compared with the aged group, more naive CD4+ T cells, fewer expanded clones and increased TCR diversity were shown by the long-lived group, suggesting age selection. As age increased, observed TCR beta diversity per million T cells dropped in a roughly linear way, and a significant reduction was already evident by age 40. Total diversity estimates from one million sequenced T cells were considered lower bounds and underestimates. Bulk unsorted PBMC profiling prevented conclusive comparison of naive and antigen-experienced compartments.

From the germline V gene, CDR1 is SGHDN and CDR2 is FVKESK. Spanning cysteine to phenylalanine, the CDR3 consists of 15 amino acids. Of the read, only the CDR3 DNA is kept; its 45 bases are in frame from base 1. Trimming costs V 4 bases and J 1 base, and their ends lie 10 bases apart. Comments on this clonotype: What this receptor recognizes is not known. No clone much larger than this one lies a single base away; base qualities are absent.

The roughly 42 donors, aged 6 to 90 years, were systemically healthy Caucasian individuals from Russia. About 9.6 milliliters of peripheral blood were collected from each donor into EDTA-treated Vacutainer tubes. Ficoll-Paque density-gradient centrifugation was used to isolate PBMCs, with at least 7 million obtained per sample. Trizol reagent was used to extract total RNA from the PBMCs, yielding at least 6 micrograms per sample. Naive CD45RAhigh/CD27high T cell percentages were measured by flow cytometry on a PBMC aliquot from every donor. The method was 5' RACE. The run used an Illumina HiSeq 2500. A second PCR of roughly 6 to 11 cycles was performed with a sample-barcoded 5' primer and a J-beta primer mix. A unique molecular identifier was introduced onto each TCR beta cDNA molecule by a template-switch 5' adaptor carrying 12 random nucleotides. Each sample yielded at least 2.5 million CDR3-containing paired-end reads. First-strand cDNA synthesis was performed from all RNA using the Mint cDNA synthesis kit, with priming by a TRBC-specific oligonucleotide. After uracil-DNA glycosylase treatment, a first 18-cycle PCR used universal primers M1SS and BC2_uni_R on all cDNA. As for the original processing: For normalization, 1 million high-quality reads, each with a distinct molecular identifier, were randomly selected from each sample. Instead of being binned into consensus sequences, reads that shared molecular identifiers were thrown out. CDR3 identification, clonotype clustering and error correction used MiTCR with a Q25 quality threshold and the strictest error-elimination algorithm. A nonparametric unseen species model with Euler transformation was used to estimate a lower bound on total TCR beta diversity. TCRdb reran the public reads through fastp at Q25 and MiXCR, keeping productive beta chains. For every CDR3 protein sequence, its rows merge into one entry that carries the most common genes and DNA. Here the V and J calls rest on TCRdb's processing, not on the authors' analysis. This sample is represented by 1.5 million to 2 million distinct CDR3 sequences; 49% of them were singletons. 2.1% of the sample rests with the top ten.

The TCR originated in a woman aged 40 to 50 in good health. The chain joins TRBV14 to TRBJ1-4, and the D gene may be TRBD1, 6 bases matching. The sample comprised blood. The DNA sequence reads TGTGCCAGCAGCCCCCAACAGGGAACTAATGAAAAACTGTTTTTT. Translated, it reads CASSPQQGTNEKLFF.